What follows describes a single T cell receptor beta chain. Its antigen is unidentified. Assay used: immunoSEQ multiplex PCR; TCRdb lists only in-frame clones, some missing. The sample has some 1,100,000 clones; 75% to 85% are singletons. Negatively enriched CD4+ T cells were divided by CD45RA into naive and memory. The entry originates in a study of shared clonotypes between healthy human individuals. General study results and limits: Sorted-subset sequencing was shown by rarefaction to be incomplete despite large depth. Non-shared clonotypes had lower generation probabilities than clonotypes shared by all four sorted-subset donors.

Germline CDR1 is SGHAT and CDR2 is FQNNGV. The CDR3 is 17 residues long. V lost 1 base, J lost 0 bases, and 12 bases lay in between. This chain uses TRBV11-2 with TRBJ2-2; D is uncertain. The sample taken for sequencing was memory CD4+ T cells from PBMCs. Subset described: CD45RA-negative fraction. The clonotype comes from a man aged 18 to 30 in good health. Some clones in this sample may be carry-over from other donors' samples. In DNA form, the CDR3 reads TGTGCCAGCAGCTTAGTTTGGACGAACGCGAACACCGGGGAGCTGTTTTTT. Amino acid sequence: CASSLVWTNANTGELFF.